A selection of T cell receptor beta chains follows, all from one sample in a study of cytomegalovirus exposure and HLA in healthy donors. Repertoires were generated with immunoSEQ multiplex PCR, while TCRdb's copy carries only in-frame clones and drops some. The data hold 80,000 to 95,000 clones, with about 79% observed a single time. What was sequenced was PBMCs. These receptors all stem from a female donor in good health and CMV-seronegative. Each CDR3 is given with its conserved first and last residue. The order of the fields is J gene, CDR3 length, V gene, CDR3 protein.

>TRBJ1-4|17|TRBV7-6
CASSSAPPGATNEKLFF
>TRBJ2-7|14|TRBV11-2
CASSLGGMVLRQYF
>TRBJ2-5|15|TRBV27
CASRPTSGARETQYF
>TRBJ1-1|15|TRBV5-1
CASSFRTGTDSEAFF
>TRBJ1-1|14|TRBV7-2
CASSRTQGNTEAFF
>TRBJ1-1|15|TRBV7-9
CASSSRTGLNTEAFF
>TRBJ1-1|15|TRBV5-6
CASSLDTGSNTEAFF
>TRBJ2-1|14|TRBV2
CASSEIDTVNEQFF
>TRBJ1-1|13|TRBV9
CASSTDRVDEAFF
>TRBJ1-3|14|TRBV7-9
CASSSTGAGNTIYF
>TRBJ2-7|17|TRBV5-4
CASSLQGRGGASYEQYF
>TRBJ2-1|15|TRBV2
CASSVLGGGYNEQFF
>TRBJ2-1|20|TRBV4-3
CASSQDRGTSGGASRNEQFF
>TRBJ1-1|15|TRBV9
CASSVADRDDTEAFF
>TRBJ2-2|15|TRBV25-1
CASSPSGSDTGELFF
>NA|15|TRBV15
CATSRDNPGGYEQYF
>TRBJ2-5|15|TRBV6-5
CASSRRTSSQETQYF
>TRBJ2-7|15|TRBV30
CAWSASGTGLYEQYF
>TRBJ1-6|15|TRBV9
CASSASGTGDSPLHF